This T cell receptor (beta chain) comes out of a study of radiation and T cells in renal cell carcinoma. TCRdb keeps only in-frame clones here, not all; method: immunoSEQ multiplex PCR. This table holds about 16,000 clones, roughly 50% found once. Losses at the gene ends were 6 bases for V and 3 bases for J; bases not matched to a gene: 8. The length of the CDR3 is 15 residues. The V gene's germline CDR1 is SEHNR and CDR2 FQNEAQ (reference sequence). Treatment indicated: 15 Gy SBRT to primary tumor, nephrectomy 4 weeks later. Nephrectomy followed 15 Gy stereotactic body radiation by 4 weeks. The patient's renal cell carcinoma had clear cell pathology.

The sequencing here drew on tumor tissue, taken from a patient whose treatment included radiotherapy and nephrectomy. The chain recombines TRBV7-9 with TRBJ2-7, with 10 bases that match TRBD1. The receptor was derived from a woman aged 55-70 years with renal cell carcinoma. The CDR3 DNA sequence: TGTGCCAGCAGACCCGGACAGGGGGGGATCTACGAGCAGTACTTC. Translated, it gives CASRPGQGGIYEQYF.